These 24 T cell receptor beta chains came from one sample sequenced in a study of regulatory T cells in long-lasting Graves disease. Time point given: persistent/refractory GD, antithyroid drugs over 5 years with positive TRAb. RNA extracted from PBMCs served as the sequencing template. Arm-PCR of CDR3 regions and iRepertoire HTBI primers were used to build TCR beta libraries. TCRdb ran MiXCR on the multiplex PCR reads and lists one entry per CDR3 protein. The top ten hold about two fifths of the sample, which has about 660,000 distinct CDR3 sequences, about 30% seen once. The specimen comprised peripheral blood mononuclear cells (PBMCs), sampled when the disease was refractory, from a patient treated with antithyroid drugs. The receptors were gathered from a female donor with Graves disease.

This chain uses TRBV7-2 with TRBJ1-5; TRBD1 is a possible D gene (5 bases). The germline V and J ends were trimmed by 6 bases and 9 bases, with 21 bases remaining between them. CDR1 SGHTA and CDR2 FQGNSA come from the germline V gene. This CDR3 has 15 residues. CDR3 amino acids: CASSPSGGTVGPQHF. CDR3 coding DNA: TGTGCCAGCAGTCCGTCGGGAGGGACCGTGGGGCCCCAGCATTTT.

The rearrangement links TRBV5-1 to TRBJ2-5; D not resolved. The assigned J gene may be wrong: the sequence end matches TRBJ2-1 better. CDR3 length: 12 residues. From germline, CDR1 is SGHRS and CDR2 YFSETQ. The DNA for the CDR3 is TGCGCCAGCAGCTTGCTAGTCAATGAGCAGTTCTTC. Protein: CASSLLVNEQFF.

This clonotype was observed a few times. The rearrangement uses TRBV6-1 and TRBJ1-1, with D possibly matching TRBD1 (6 bases). CDR1 and CDR2 (germline): MNHNS, SASEGT. This CDR3 has 16 residues. Trimming left V 5 bases short and J 6 bases short, with 22 bases between. For the CDR3, the DNA is TGTGCCAGCAGTCCATCCTCCGGGGGCCCTAGGGCTGAAGCTTTCTTT. Encoded protein: CASSPSSGGPRAEAFF.

This clonotype has more than one count but fewer than ten. This rearrangement joins TRBV29-1 to TRBJ1-2; 9 bases fit TRBD1. CDR1 and CDR2 (germline): SQVTM, ANQGSEA. This CDR3 has 13 residues. With V trimmed by 7 bases and J by 5 bases, 8 bases remained unmatched. The CDR3 coding sequence is TGCAGCGGGCGACGGGGACAGGGATATGGCTACACCTTC. Translating it yields CSGRRGQGYGYTF.

This clonotype has only a few counts. The V call is TRBV9, the J call TRBJ1-1; D is uncertain. Trimming cost V 0 bases and J 2 bases, with 11 bases left between them. Germline V gives CDR1 SGDLS, CDR2 YYNGEE. There are 15 residues in the CDR3. The CDR3 nucleotides read TGTGCCAGCAGCGTAGGGACTATGGACAACACTGAAGCTTTCTTT. This gives the protein CASSVGTMDNTEAFF.

At least ten counts were recorded for this clonotype. This chain uses TRBV28 with TRBJ1-4, with D perhaps matching TRBD1 (5 bases). The V end was cut by 5 bases, the J end by 2 bases, with 9 bases between. The germline gives CDR1 MDHEN, CDR2 SYDVKM. This CDR3 has 14 residues. The CDR3 is CASSVAGTNEKLFF. The CDR3 region has the DNA TGTGCCAGCAGTGTCGCAGGGACTAATGAAAAACTGTTTTTT.

The table lists this clonotype with many counts. The chain is built from TRBV11-1 and TRBJ1-2, with 8 bases that match TRBD1. CDR1 and CDR2 from the germline V gene are SGHAT and FQDESV (reference sequence). The CDR3 sequence is 14 residues long. Trimming removed 5 bases from V and 4 bases from J; junction bases left unmatched: 6. CDR3 DNA: TGTGCCAGCAGCCCGAGAGGACAGGGCTATGGCTACACCTTC. Translation gives CASSPRGQGYGYTF. Looking up the rest from reference TRBV11-1 and TRBJ1-2 gives the full variable domain: EAEVAQSPRYKITEKSQAVAFWCDPISGHATLYWYRQILGQGPELLVQFQDESVVDDSQLPKDRFSAERLKGVDSTLKIQPAELGDSAMYLCASSPRGQGYGYTFGSGTRLTVV.

The chain combines TRBV24-1 with TRBJ2-2; TRBD2 aligns across 16 bases. The CDR3 runs to 19 residues. Germline V gene sequence: CDR1 KGHDR, CDR2 SFDVKD. V was pared by 4 bases and J by 1 base, with 5 bases of the junction left unmatched. CDR3 amino acids: CATSDGGLAGGLNTGELFF. The CDR3 DNA follows: TGTGCCACCAGTGACGGGGGACTAGCGGGAGGGCTGAACACCGGGGAGCTGTTTTTT.

The chain joins TRBV20-1 to TRBJ2-7; no clear D. This CDR3 is 15 amino acids long. Between the trimmed V and J ends, which lost 1 base and 2 bases, there was a span of 15 bases. Looked up from germline, CDR1 is DFQATT and CDR2 is SNEGSKA (reference sequence). This CDR3 reads CSARGEEPHAYEQYF. CDR3 bases: TGCAGTGCTAGAGGGGAAGAACCTCACGCCTACGAGCAGTACTTC.

This chain connects TRBV9 to TRBJ2-5, with D tentatively TRBD2 (6 bases). Trimming stripped 3 bases from V and 5 bases from J, with 14 bases between. The CDR3 is 14 residues long. CDR1 and CDR2 from the germline V gene are SGDLS and YYNGEE. As DNA, the CDR3 is TGTGCCAGCAGCGCATCCCGAGGAGGGGAGACCCAGTACTTC. It encodes CASSASRGGETQYF.

This clonotype was recorded a few times. The DNA for the CDR3 is TGTGCCAGCAGTTACCCCCCGGGCGCGGGGAACACTGAAGCTTTCTTT. Its protein is CASSYPPGAGNTEAFF. The chain couples TRBV6-9 to TRBJ1-1; D remains ambiguous. Germline V gene lookup returns CDR1 MNHGY and CDR2 SVAAGI. The length of the CDR3 is 16 residues. Between the trimmed V and J ends, which lost 3 bases and 1 base, there was a span of 15 bases.

This clonotype was seen a handful of times. The rearrangement links TRBV30 to TRBJ2-7; 9 bases map to TRBD1. The germline V gene encodes CDR1 GTSNPN and CDR2 SVGIG (reference sequence). Trimming took 0 bases from V and 3 from J; bases not matched to a gene: 6. This CDR3 has 15 amino acids. The CDR3 loop is CAWSVTWDRDYEQYF. The CDR3 DNA reads TGTGCCTGGAGTGTGACGTGGGACAGGGACTACGAGCAGTACTTC.

The chain uses TRBV4-1 and TRBJ2-5; no firm D call. V shed 1 base and J shed 1 base, with 10 bases lying between them. Germline lookup yields CDR1 MGHRA and CDR2 YSYEKL. This CDR3 is 15 amino acids long. The CDR3 here is CASSQVEHAQETQYF. The CDR3, as DNA: TGCGCCAGCAGCCAAGTCGAGCATGCCCAAGAGACCCAGTACTTC.

This chain uses TRBV25-1 with TRBJ1-6, with a possible D match to TRBD1 (6 bases). Germline assignment: CDR1 MGHDK and CDR2 SYGVNS. Trimming left V 6 bases short and J 1 base short, with 10 bases between. CDR3 length: 15 amino acids. The CDR3 protein is CASSTTGSYNSPLHF. The CDR3 DNA follows: TGTGCCAGCAGCACAACAGGGTCCTATAATTCACCCCTCCACTTT.

This clonotype was seen once. The V call is TRBV10-3, the J call TRBJ1-2; a possible D gene is TRBD1 (5 bases). Germline-derived CDR1 and CDR2 are ENHRY and SYGVKD. The length of the CDR3 is 13 residues. V lost 5 bases and J 7 bases, leaving 14 bases between the germline ends. The DNA for the CDR3 is TGTGCCATCAGTCAAGAACCACAGGTTGGCTACACCTTC. It encodes CAISQEPQVGYTF.

The table lists this clonotype with a few counts. CDR3 DNA: TGCGCCAGCAGCTTGGGGCTAGATGAGGGCCGGGGCACCGGGGAGCTGTTTTTT. Translated: CASSLGLDEGRGTGELFF. The chain employs TRBV5-1 and TRBJ2-2, with D perhaps TRBD2 (5 bases). CDR1 is SGHRS, CDR2 YFSETQ, per germline. V was pared by 0 bases and J by 4 bases, with 19 bases between. The CDR3 has 18 residues.

This chain links TRBV29-1 with TRBJ1-3; D not resolved. CDR1 is SQVTM, CDR2 ANQGSEA, per germline. The CDR3 has 12 residues. V lost 4 bases, J lost 1 base, and 5 bases lay in between. In nucleotides, the CDR3 is TGCAGCGTTGCTGATTCTGGAAACACCATATATTTT. Translated, it gives CSVADSGNTIYF.

This sequence joins TRBV7-9 and TRBJ2-5; D is undetermined. The CDR3 contains 15 residues. The germline V gene has CDR1 SEHNR and CDR2 FQNEAQ (reference sequence). With 0 bases removed from V and 0 bases from J, the gap between germline ends came to 8 bases. CDR3 amino acids: CASSLATQYQETQYF. In nucleotides, the CDR3 is TGTGCCAGCAGCTTAGCGACACAGTACCAAGAGACCCAGTACTTC.

This clonotype was observed a few times. The chain recombines TRBV5-1 with TRBJ1-2; 12 nucleotides line up with TRBD1. The ends lost 4 bases at V and 3 bases at J; junction bases unmatched: 10. The CDR3 runs to 17 residues. Germline lookup yields CDR1 SGHRS and CDR2 YFSETQ. The CDR3 nucleotides are TGCGCCAGCAGCGCGGCGGGGACAGGGGGCATCGACTATGGCTACACCTTC. Its translation: CASSAAGTGGIDYGYTF.

This clonotype was seen only a few times. CDR3 nucleotide sequence: TGCGCCAGCAGCCCCCCGGGCGCTGGCTACACCTTC. Protein: CASSPPGAGYTF. J is TRBJ1-2 and V is TRBV5-1; D is uncertain. This CDR3 spans 12 amino acids. Trimming stripped 4 bases from V and 7 bases from J, with 11 bases between. Germline lookup yields CDR1 SGHRS and CDR2 YFSETQ.

On this clonotype itself: The junction shows a germline mismatch at one end, possibly a read error. CDR3 DNA sequence: TGTAGCGTAGCTACAGGGGGCAACGAAGCTTTCTTT. Its translation: CSVATGGNEAFF. V and J are TRBV29-1 and TRBJ1-1, with 9 bases aligning to TRBD1. From germline, CDR1 is SQVTM and CDR2 ANQGSEA. CDR3 length equals 12 residues.

V gene TRBV18 combines with J gene TRBJ1-2, with 8 bases lining up with TRBD1. In germline, CDR1 is KGHSH, CDR2 LQKENI. V dropped 2 bases and J dropped 7; count of bases not matched to a gene: 6. The CDR3 covers 14 residues. CDR3: CASSPGAGQGGYTF. The DNA for the CDR3 is TGTGCCAGCTCACCAGGAGCAGGACAGGGTGGCTACACCTTC.

This clonotype showed up just a few times. The chain is built from TRBV11-2 and TRBJ1-5; no clear D. Trimming took 3 bases from V and 4 from J, leaving 7 bases between them. Per the germline V gene, CDR1 is SGHAT and CDR2 is FQNNGV. The length of the CDR3 is 13 residues. The CDR3 DNA sequence: TGTGCCAGCAGCTTCGATAGGAATCAGCCCCAGCATTTT. This encodes CASSFDRNQPQHF.

This clonotype has a handful of counts. The rearrangement uses TRBV2 and TRBJ2-6, with D unclear. Germline V gene data show CDR1 as SNHLY and CDR2 as FYNNEI. V was pared by 2 bases and J by 0 bases, with 2 bases between. The CDR3 loop spans 14 amino acids. Written as DNA, the CDR3 is TGTGCCAGCAGTGAATCCTCTGGGGCCAACGTCCTGACTTTC. This gives the protein CASSESSGANVLTF.